The rows below give T cell receptor beta chains drawn from one sample of a study of beta chain features in type 1 diabetes. Only in-frame clones appear in the TCRdb table, and some are missing; sequencing was by immunoSEQ multiplex PCR. Of 500,000 to 800,000 clones in the sample, under 15% were seen once. Sequencing was carried out using naive CD4+ T cells from blood. These receptors were obtained from a young man with type 1 diabetes. Each CDR3 is given with its conserved first and last residue. The order of the fields is CDR3 protein, CDR3 DNA, V gene, clone size, D gene, J gene. The D gene is left open where the match is weak. Rows give clone size only sometimes, using once, few, many, or a class for an expanded clone.

CASSLAGEGWQETQYF,TGTGCCAGCAGCTTGGCCGGGGAGGGTTGGCAAGAGACCCAGTACTTC,TRBV5-6,NA,TRBD2,TRBJ2-5
CASSLLGGGYGYTF,TGTGCCAGCAGTTTATTGGGGGGCGGCTATGGCTACACCTTC,TRBV28,NA,NA,TRBJ1-2
CASRRQAYGYTF,TGTGCCAGCAGGCGACAGGCCTATGGCTACACCTTC,TRBV2,few,NA,TRBJ1-2
CASSLADPLRETQYF,TGCGCCAGCAGCCTGGCGGACCCGCTACGGGAGACCCAGTACTTC,TRBV5-1,few,NA,TRBJ2-5
CASSLTRQTEAFF,TGTGCCAGCAGTTTAACCAGACAAACTGAAGCTTTCTTT,TRBV27,NA,NA,TRBJ1-1
CASSQDLRDTWDYEQYF,TGCGCCAGCAGCCAAGATTTAAGGGACACTTGGGACTACGAGCAGTACTTC,TRBV4-3,NA,NA,TRBJ2-7
CASSQESPEGANTGELFF,TGCGCCAGCAGCCAAGAGAGCCCGGAGGGCGCGAACACCGGGGAGCTGTTTTTT,TRBV4-3,few,NA,TRBJ2-2
CAWSGAGGPTGELFF,TGTGCCTGGAGTGGAGCGGGGGGGCCCACCGGGGAGCTGTTTTTT,TRBV30,few,TRBD2,TRBJ2-2
CASSLVVSGSYEQYF,TGTGCCAGCAGCTTAGTGGTGTCCGGCTCCTACGAGCAGTACTTC,TRBV7-9,few,NA,TRBJ2-7
CASSARTGGDYNEQFF,TGCGCCAGCAGCGCCCGGACAGGGGGCGACTACAATGAGCAGTTCTTC,TRBV5-1,few,TRBD1,TRBJ2-1
CASSQDLGSYGYTF,TGCGCCAGCAGCCAAGATCTGGGTAGCTATGGCTACACCTTC,TRBV4-3,NA,NA,TRBJ1-2
CASSSGFGGWAFF,TGTGCCAGCAGCTCCGGTTTCGGGGGATGGGCTTTCTTT,TRBV7-9,few,NA,TRBJ1-1
CASSPRTSPDTGELFF,TGTGCCAGCAGCCCGAGGACCTCCCCGGACACCGGGGAGCTGTTTTTT,TRBV11-2,NA,NA,TRBJ2-2
CASSPRVDSRGPYEQYF,TGTGCCAGCTCACCACGGGTCGACAGCCGTGGACCCTACGAGCAGTACTTC,TRBV18,few,NA,TRBJ2-7
CASSPTGGRSSYEQYF,TGTGCCAGCAGCCCGACAGGGGGCCGCAGCTCCTACGAGCAGTACTTC,TRBV5-4,few,TRBD1,TRBJ2-7
CASSPSRGNYGYTF,TGTGCCAGTAGTCCCAGTCGGGGAAACTATGGCTACACCTTC,TRBV19,NA,NA,TRBJ1-2
CASSISGALWAQHF,TGTGCCAGTAGTATCTCCGGGGCCCTGTGGGCCCAGCATTTT,TRBV19,NA,NA,TRBJ1-5
CASSLSATSYGYTF,TGTGCCAGCAGCTTATCGGCTACCTCCTATGGCTACACCTTC,TRBV7-2,NA,NA,TRBJ1-2
CASSQYPDTQYF,TGTGCCAGCAGCCAATACCCGGATACGCAGTATTTT,TRBV5-6,few,NA,TRBJ2-3
CASSQEGGQRLNIQYF,TGCGCCAGCAGCCAAGAGGGAGGACAGAGATTAAACATTCAGTACTTC,TRBV4-1,NA,NA,TRBJ2-4
CASSSRVSNQPQHF,TGTGCCAGCAGCTCCCGGGTGAGCAATCAGCCCCAGCATTTT,TRBV7-2,few,NA,TRBJ1-5
CASSYGKGGDTGELFF,TGTGCCAGCAGTTACGGAAAAGGGGGCGACACCGGGGAGCTGTTTTTT,TRBV6-5,NA,TRBD1,TRBJ2-2
CASSLAVTYNEQFF,TGTGCCAGCAGCTTAGCAGTGACTTACAATGAGCAGTTCTTC,TRBV7-2,few,NA,TRBJ2-1
CASWGREGDTQYF,TGTGCCAGCTGGGGCAGGGAGGGAGATACGCAGTATTTT,TRBV6-5,once,TRBD2,TRBJ2-3
CAVPKDNEQFF,TGCGCCGTCCCAAAGGACAATGAGCAGTTCTTC,TRBV10-1,few,NA,TRBJ2-1
CASSVEDRANSPLHF,TGTGCCAGCAGCGTAGAGGACAGGGCCAATTCACCCCTCCACTTT,TRBV9,NA,TRBD1,TRBJ1-6
CSVAGVHYYEQYF,TGCAGCGTGGCAGGGGTACACTACTACGAGCAGTACTTC,TRBV29-1,NA,NA,TRBJ2-7
CASRAGKETQYF,TGTGCCAGCCGGGCAGGCAAAGAGACCCAGTACTTC,TRBV28,few,NA,TRBJ2-5